This T cell receptor beta chain was identified during a study of shared clonotypes between healthy human individuals. Study details: With ages of 18 to 49, the donors were two women and three men. Study findings and constraints: Across several donors, naive CD4 shared roughly 5%, naive CD8 more than 3%, memory CD4 2% to 2.5%, memory CD8 around 0.36%. Large depth notwithstanding, sorted-subset sequencing proved incomplete by rarefaction.

Method: immunoSEQ multiplex PCR; TCRdb's copy keeps in-frame clones and lacks some. The sample lists 1.6 million or so clones, approximately 98.5% occurring once. Germline V lookup: CDR1 MDHEN, CDR2 SYDVKM. This CDR3 is 12 amino acids long. A remark on this clone: Its target is unknown. One end of the junction does not line up with germline, which may come from a read error.

The rearrangement joins TRBV28 to TRBJ1-2; possibly TRBD1 for D (5 bases). The sequence was obtained from a man between 25 and 39 years old in good health. Sequences were obtained from naive CD4+ T cells sorted from blood. Subset meaning: CD45RA+ positively selected. CDR3 DNA sequence: TGTACCAGCAGTTTTCCGGGGCATGGCTACACCTTC. As protein: CTSSFPGHGYTF.